Each of the 11 T cell receptor beta chains below was sequenced from the same sample in a study of CD8+ T cells in alopecia areata. Described treatment: oral pan-JAK inhibitor, 5-10 mg twice daily. RNA was isolated and reverse transcribed to cDNA, the sequencing template. Repertoires were generated with immunoSEQ multiplex PCR, while TCRdb's copy carries only in-frame clones and drops some. The sample carries around 150,000 clones, 55% to 75% recorded once. The specimen was CD4+ T cells sorted from blood, collected at week 24, from a patient treated with tofacitinib. The receptors stem from a human donor with alopecia areata.

This chain connects TRBV4-1 to TRBJ1-5; no clear D. This CDR3 has 15 amino acids. The germline V gene has CDR1 MGHRA and CDR2 YSYEKL. Trimming pared 1 base from V and 0 bases from J, leaving 7 bases between. As DNA, the CDR3 is TGCGCCAGCAGCCAAGTCGACAATAGCAATCAGCCCCAGCATTTT. This gives the protein CASSQVDNSNQPQHF.

This rearrangement joins TRBV5-1 to TRBJ2-7, with 8 bases identical to TRBD2. This CDR3 is 15 amino acids long. With V trimmed by 0 bases and J by 2 bases, 4 bases remained unmatched. Germline V gives CDR1 SGHRS, CDR2 YFSETQ. CDR3 DNA: TGCGCCAGCAGCTTGGAGCGGGGGCCCCCCTACGAGCAGTACTTC. It encodes CASSLERGPPYEQYF.

This chain links TRBV29-1 with TRBJ1-3, with 8 bases matching TRBD1. Germline V gene sequence: CDR1 SQVTM, CDR2 ANQGSEA. Trimming cost V 6 bases and J 3 bases; bases outside gene matches: 10. The CDR3 consists of 15 residues. This CDR3 reads CSVARTGSGGNTIYF. DNA of the CDR3: TGCAGCGTGGCCCGGACAGGGTCAGGTGGAAACACCATATATTTT.

This clone has just one count. The genes are TRBV7-9 and TRBJ2-3; 7 bases align to TRBD2. The CDR3 is 16 amino acids. Trimming took 4 bases from V and 4 from J; bases not matched to a gene: 11. The germline V gene encodes CDR1 SEHNR and CDR2 FQNEAQ (reference sequence). The CDR3 reads CASSSLGGGSPDTQYF. In DNA, the CDR3 is TGTGCCAGCAGCTCCTTGGGCGGGGGATCCCCAGATACGCAGTATTTT.

This CDR3 is CAWNRLEGLAKNIQYF. The CDR3, as DNA: TGTGCCTGGAATAGGCTGGAGGGACTAGCCAAAAACATTCAGTACTTC. The gene calls are TRBV30 and TRBJ2-4; a possible D gene is TRBD2 (6 bases). CDR1 GTSNPN and CDR2 SVGIG come from the germline V gene (reference sequence). Trimming pared 4 bases from V and 0 bases from J, leaving 16 bases between. The CDR3 runs to 16 residues.

This clone was seen a few times. This chain uses TRBV6-5 with TRBJ1-1, with a tentative D call TRBD1 (6 bases). This CDR3 has 13 amino acids. CDR1 MNHEY and CDR2 SVGAGI come from the germline V gene. V dropped 7 bases and J dropped 6 bases, with 15 bases sitting between them. The CDR3 nucleotides are TGTGCCAGCACCAAACCAGGGACATCTGAAGCTTTCTTT. Its translation: CASTKPGTSEAFF.

J is TRBJ1-6 and V is TRBV30; D may be TRBD1 (5 bases). In germline, CDR1 is GTSNPN, CDR2 SVGIG (reference sequence). This CDR3 is 14 amino acids long. Trimming cost V 4 bases and J 4 bases, with 11 bases left between them. The chain's CDR3 is CAWNERGYNSPLHF. The CDR3 coding sequence is TGTGCCTGGAATGAGAGGGGATATAATTCACCCCTCCACTTT. Variable domain in full (rest from reference TRBV30 and TRBJ1-6): SQTIHQWPATLVQPVGSPLSLECTVEGTSNPNLYWYRQAAGRGLQLLFYSVGIGQISSEVPQNLSASRPQDRQFILSSKKLLLSDSGFYLCAWNERGYNSPLHFGNGTRLTVT.

This clone was counted only a few times. The V gene is TRBV28, the J gene TRBJ2-2; no clear D gene. The CDR3 is made up of 15 amino acids. V lost 4 bases and J lost 3, with 12 bases in between. Germline CDR1 reads MDHEN; CDR2 reads SYDVKM. CDR3 residues: CASSSLSTYTGELFF. CDR3 sequence (DNA): TGTGCCAGCAGTTCCCTCTCGACTTACACCGGGGAGCTGTTTTTT.

The genes are TRBV6-5 and TRBJ1-5; D uncertain. V lost 2 bases, J lost 1 base, and 6 bases lay in between. Per germline, CDR1 MNHEY and CDR2 SVGAGI. The CDR3 is 14 residues long. CDR3 in DNA: TGTGCCAGCAGTTACGGTAGGAGCAATCAGCCCCAGCATTTT. Its protein is CASSYGRSNQPQHF.

The chain links TRBV5-1 to TRBJ2-7, with D maybe TRBD2 (5 bases). Germline lookup yields CDR1 SGHRS and CDR2 YFSETQ. V lost 0 bases, J lost 2 bases, and 6 bases lay in between. The CDR3 extends over 13 amino acids. CDR3 DNA sequence: TGCGCCAGCAGCTTGGCACTAGCCTACGAGCAGTACTTC. Translation: CASSLALAYEQYF. Variable domain in full (rest from reference TRBV5-1 and TRBJ2-7): KAGVTQTPRYLIKTRGQQVTLSCSPISGHRSVSWYQQTPGQGLQFLFEYFSETQRNKGNFPGRFSGRQFSNSRSEMNVSTLELGDSALYLCASSLALAYEQYFGPGTRLTVT.

The CDR3 reads CASSLERDTEAFF. Written as DNA, the CDR3 is TGTGCCAGCAGCTTAGAGAGGGACACTGAAGCTTTCTTT. The rearrangement links TRBV7-2 to TRBJ1-1; D gene uncertain. Germline V gives CDR1 SGHTA, CDR2 FQGNSA. Trimming took 1 base from V and 3 from J, leaving 6 bases between them. The CDR3 has 13 amino acids.